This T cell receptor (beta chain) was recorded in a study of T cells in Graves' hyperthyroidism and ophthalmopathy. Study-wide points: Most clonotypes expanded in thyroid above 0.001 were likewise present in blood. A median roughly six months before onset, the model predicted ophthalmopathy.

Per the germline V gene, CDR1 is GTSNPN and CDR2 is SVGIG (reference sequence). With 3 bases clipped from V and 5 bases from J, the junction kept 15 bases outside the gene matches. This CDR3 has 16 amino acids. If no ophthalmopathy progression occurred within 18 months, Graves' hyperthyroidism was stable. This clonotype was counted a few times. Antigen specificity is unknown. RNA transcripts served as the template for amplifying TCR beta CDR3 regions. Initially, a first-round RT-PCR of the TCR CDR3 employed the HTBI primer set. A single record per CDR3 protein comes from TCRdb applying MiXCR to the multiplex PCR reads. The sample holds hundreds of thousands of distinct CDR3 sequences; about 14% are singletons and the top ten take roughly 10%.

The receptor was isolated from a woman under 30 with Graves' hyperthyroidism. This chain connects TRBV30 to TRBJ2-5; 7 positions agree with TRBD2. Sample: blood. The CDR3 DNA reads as TGTGCCTGGAGGCCGGTTTGGGGAGGGCCGCGTGAGACCCAGTACTTC. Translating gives CAWRPVWGGPRETQYF. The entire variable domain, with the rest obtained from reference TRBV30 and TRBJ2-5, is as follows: SQTIHQWPATLVQPVGSPLSLECTVEGTSNPNLYWYRQAAGRGLQLLFYSVGIGQISSEVPQNLSASRPQDRQFILSSKKLLLSDSGFYLCAWRPVWGGPRETQYFGPGTRLLVL.